Each of the 11 T cell receptor beta chains below was sequenced from the same sample in a study of blood T cell repertoires in COVID-19. The table came from immunoSEQ multiplex PCR; TCRdb's copy has only in-frame clones and leaves some out. The sample records more than 150,000 clones, approximately 90% being singletons. Sequencing used peripheral blood. These receptors came from a woman between 40 and 50 years old with acute or convalescent COVID-19.

The V and J genes are TRBV5-8 and TRBJ1-3; 8 bases are shared with TRBD1. The CDR3 totals 14 residues. The germline CDR1 and CDR2 sequences are SGHTS and YDEGEE. The V segment lost 4 bases and the J segment 3 bases; nucleotides outside the gene matches: 3. CDR3 in DNA: TGTGCCAGCAGCCTGGACAGGGTTGGAAACACCATATATTTT. Translating it yields CASSLDRVGNTIYF.

The J gene is TRBJ2-3, the V gene TRBV12-5; 15 bases match TRBD2. With V trimmed by 6 bases and J by 9 bases, 1 base remained unmatched. The CDR3 is made up of 13 amino acids. The germline gives CDR1 LGHNT, CDR2 FRNRAP. The CDR3 nucleotides are TGTGCTAGTGGCGGACTAGCGGGAGGGACGCAGTATTTT. Translating it yields CASGGLAGGTQYF.

The V gene is TRBV5-5, the J gene TRBJ2-3; D is ambiguous. The V end was cut by 0 bases, the J end by 4 bases, with 15 bases between. The germline V gene has CDR1 SGHKS and CDR2 YYEKEE (reference sequence). The CDR3 covers 16 residues. CDR3: CASSLAGRVAPDTQYF. CDR3 bases: TGTGCCAGCAGCTTGGCAGGAAGAGTGGCCCCAGATACGCAGTATTTT. Together with reference TRBV5-5 and TRBJ2-3, the CDR3 gives the full variable domain: DAGVTQSPTHLIKTRGQQVTLRCSPISGHKSVSWYQQVLGQGPQFIFQYYEKEERGRGNFPDRFSARQFPNYSSELNVNALLLGDSALYLCASSLAGRVAPDTQYFGPGTRLTVL.

This clone was seen a single time. The chain is built from TRBV30 and TRBJ1-4, with 9 positions matching TRBD1. Trimming at V came to 4 bases and at J to 7 bases, leaving 10 bases not matched to a gene. This CDR3 is 15 amino acids long. Germline-derived CDR1 and CDR2 are GTSNPN and SVGIG (reference sequence). Written as DNA, the CDR3 is TGTGCCTGGAAACAACCGGGACAGGGTCTTGAAAAACTGTTTTTT. Its protein product is CAWKQPGQGLEKLFF.

The rearrangement joins TRBV10-3 to TRBJ1-4; D unclear. Trimming shortened V by 2 bases and J by 5 bases, and 12 bases separated the two germline ends. CDR1 is ENHRY and CDR2 is SYGVKD in the germline V gene. This CDR3 has 15 residues. CDR3 nucleotide sequence: TGTGCCATCAGTGAGGCGGCAGCTACGAATGAAAAACTGTTTTTT. Residues: CAISEAAATNEKLFF.

This clone has more than one count but fewer than ten. This chain's CDR3 is CASSLSGQGSYEQYF. The CDR3 DNA reads as TGTGCCAGCAGCTTGTCGGGACAGGGAAGCTACGAGCAGTACTTC. The chain links TRBV5-4 to TRBJ2-7, with 9 nucleotides matching TRBD1. J gave up 3 bases and V 1 base, and 5 bases lay outside the gene matches. The germline CDR1 and CDR2 sequences are SGHNT and YYREEE (reference sequence). The CDR3 contains 15 residues.

Only a few counts were recorded for this clone. V gene TRBV5-4 combines with J gene TRBJ2-7; 7 bases map to TRBD1. The CDR3 is 14 residues long. CDR1 is SGHNT, CDR2 YYREEE, per germline (reference sequence). Unmatched junction bases numbered 3, after V lost 0 bases and J lost 3 bases. In nucleotides, the CDR3 is TGTGCCAGCAGCTTGGGACAGGGAAGCTACGAGCAGTACTTC. This gives the protein CASSLGQGSYEQYF.

The CDR3 protein is CAWGRVTEAFF. DNA for the CDR3: TGTGCCTGGGGACGGGTCACTGAAGCTTTCTTT. The chain combines TRBV30 with TRBJ1-1; D not resolved. Germline V gives CDR1 GTSNPN, CDR2 SVGIG (reference sequence). The CDR3 is made up of 11 amino acids. V lost 5 bases to trimming and J lost 4 bases, with 8 bases between them.

The chain employs TRBV27 and TRBJ1-2; 7 nucleotides line up with TRBD1. The ends lost 3 bases at V and 0 bases at J; junction bases unmatched: 1. CDR3 length equals 14 residues. Looked up from germline, CDR1 is MNHEY and CDR2 is SMNVEV (reference sequence). The CDR3 protein is CASSLTGSNYGYTF. The CDR3, as DNA: TGTGCCAGCAGTTTGACAGGGTCTAACTATGGCTACACCTTC.

This clone was observed a few times. This chain uses TRBV28 with TRBJ1-5; TRBD1 agrees at 9 bases. CDR1 MDHEN and CDR2 SYDVKM come from the germline V gene. V shed 11 bases and J 0 bases; nucleotides not matched to a gene: 14. This CDR3 comprises 17 residues. CDR3 DNA sequence: TGTGCCGGAATGAGTACCGGGACAGGGTATAGCAATCAGCCCCAGCATTTT. This translates into CAGMSTGTGYSNQPQHF. The variable domain in full, with the rest retrieved from reference TRBV28 and TRBJ1-5, is DVKVTQSSRYLVKRTGEKVFLECVQDMDHENMFWYRQDPGLGLRLIYFSYDVKMKEKGDIPEGYSVSREKKERFSLILESASTNQTSMYLCAGMSTGTGYSNQPQHFGDGTRLSIL.

The V call is TRBV3-1 (or the pseudogene TRBV3-2), the J call TRBJ2-7, with 8 bases aligning to TRBD1. This CDR3 has 17 residues. Germline CDR1 LGHDT, CDR2 YNNKEL (reference sequence). V trimming: 1 base; J trimming: 0 bases; junction bases outside the gene matches: 8. CDR3 region: CASSQVLQGVRSYEQYF. The CDR3 DNA follows: TGTGCCAGCAGCCAAGTCCTACAGGGGGTCCGCTCCTACGAGCAGTACTTC.